The clone carrying this TCR beta chain was picked up many times. Its antigen is unidentified. For the second PCR, which ran for roughly 7 to 11 cycles, a sample-barcoded 5' primer and a J-beta primer mix were used. A minimum of 2.5 million CDR3-containing paired-end reads was obtained for each sample. One entry per CDR3 protein, called by TCRdb with MiXCR from the 5' RACE reads. The sample contains about 640,000 distinct CDR3 sequences, roughly three fifths of which appear only once. This sample is part of a study of blood T cells in healthy people across ages. Study at large: About one barcoded beta molecule per two T cells was the capture yield of template switching. Study outcomes and limitations: A roughly linear age-dependent decrease characterized TCR beta diversity per million T cells.

This CDR3 comprises 13 residues. CDR1 SGHRS and CDR2 YFSETQ come from the germline V gene. Deletions cut 4 bases from V and 5 bases from J, with 12 bases between. The donors, aged roughly 6 to 90, were healthy Caucasians from Russia. This clonotype was sampled from a man in his sixties in good health. This chain links TRBV5-1 with TRBJ2-5; maybe TRBD1 (5 bases). Sequences were obtained from blood. The chain's CDR3 is CASSLGQRETQYF. The CDR3 DNA follows: TGCGCCAGCAGCCTAGGACAACGGGAGACCCAGTACTTC. Full variable domain (rest looked up from reference TRBV5-1 and TRBJ2-5): KAGVTQTPRYLIKTRGQQVTLSCSPISGHRSVSWYQQTPGQGLQFLFEYFSETQRNKGNFPGRFSGRQFSNSRSEMNVSTLELGDSALYLCASSLGQRETQYFGPGTRLLVL.